This T cell receptor beta chain was retrieved from a study of cytomegalovirus exposure and HLA in healthy donors. At the level of the study: Earlier findings included some 100 million unique TCR beta sequences obtained from around 180 million T cells.

Germline V CDR1 and CDR2: MNHEY, SVGAGI. V shed 4 bases and J 1 base; nucleotides not matched to a gene: 1. The CDR3 spans 15 residues. 13 Jbeta primers and 60 Vbeta primers were used for the PCR. Measured with immunoSEQ multiplex PCR; TCRdb has only the in-frame clones, and not every one. The sample records about 120,000 clones, roughly 77% being singletons. The chain recombines TRBV6-5 with TRBJ2-3, with TRBD2 matching 11 bases. The sample consisted of PBMCs. The origin of this receptor is a man aged 40-50 years in good health and CMV-seronegative. The CDR3 DNA follows: TGTGCCAGCAGTTTGGGACTAGCGGGCACAGATACGCAGTATTTT. As protein: CASSLGLAGTDTQYF.